This TCR beta chain was documented in a study of blood T cell repertoires in COVID-19. Assay: immunoSEQ multiplex PCR; the TCRdb copy retains only in-frame clones and omits some. The table has roughly 260,000 clones, less than 90% seen once. V gave up 3 bases and J gave up 0 bases; unmatched junction bases: 2. The CDR3 has 15 amino acids. Per the germline V gene, CDR1 is SGHRS and CDR2 is YFSETQ. This sequence was found in a man aged 55 to 70 who had recovered from COVID-19. V and J are TRBV5-1 and TRBJ1-5; TRBD1 matches at 8 bases. Sequences were obtained from peripheral blood. In DNA, the CDR3 is TGCGCCAGCAGCTCGACAGGGGATAGCAATCAGCCCCAGCATTTT. Its translation is CASSSTGDSNQPQHF.